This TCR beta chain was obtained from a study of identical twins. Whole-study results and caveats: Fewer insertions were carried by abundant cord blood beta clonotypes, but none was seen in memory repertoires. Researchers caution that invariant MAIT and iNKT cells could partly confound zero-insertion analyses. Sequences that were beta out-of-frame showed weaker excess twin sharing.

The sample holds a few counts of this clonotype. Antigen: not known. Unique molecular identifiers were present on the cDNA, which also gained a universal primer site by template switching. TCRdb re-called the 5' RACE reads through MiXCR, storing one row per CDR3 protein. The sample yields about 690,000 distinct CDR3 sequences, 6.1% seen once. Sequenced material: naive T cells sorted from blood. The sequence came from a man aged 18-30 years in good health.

The CDR3 loop is CSAPGQGTAGELFF. As DNA, the CDR3 is TGCAGTGCACCGGGACAGGGTACGGCCGGGGAGCTGTTTTTT. The chain joins TRBV20-1 to TRBJ2-2; 9 positions agree with TRBD1. Germline values: CDR1 DFQATT, CDR2 SNEGSKA (reference sequence). J gave up 6 bases and V 6 bases, and 8 bases lay outside the gene matches. The CDR3 runs 14 residues.